This T cell receptor beta chain was observed in a study of tumor-infiltrating lymphocytes in primary liver carcinoma. At the level of the study: Subjects presented with primary liver carcinoma managed by surgical resection. General study points: Since the samples were bulk and unsorted, the CD4+ and CD8+ repertoires were not compared.

Researchers drew blood RNA from unsorted whole blood and extracted germline DNA as well. Germline V gives CDR1 SGHDT, CDR2 YYEEEE. V gave up 2 bases and J gave up 1 base, with 10 bases separating them. The CDR3 runs 15 residues. This clonotype was recorded many times. Its specificity is not known. From approximately 500 ng total RNA, TCR beta cDNA was generated with a primer in the constant region. Amplification in three nested multiplex PCR rounds with slightly modified ARM-PCR gave rise to TCR beta libraries. The first two PCR rounds, approximately 10 cycles each, used TRBV1-TRBV30 forward primers and a C-beta reverse primer. TCRdb recomputed calls from the multiplex PCR reads with MiXCR, one row per CDR3 protein. Of approximately 210,000 distinct CDR3 sequences listed, approximately 64% are singletons.

The chain couples TRBV5-6 to TRBJ2-1, with D perhaps matching TRBD1 or TRBD2 (5 bases each). The source is a woman aged 55-69 years with primary liver carcinoma and hepatitis B virus infection. The sequenced material came from peripheral blood. The CDR3 reads CASSLLGESYNEQFF. The DNA of the CDR3 is TGTGCCAGCAGCTTATTGGGGGAATCCTACAATGAGCAGTTCTTC.